Listed here are 8 T cell receptor beta chains from one sample, sequenced in a study of T cell responses to AZD1222 COVID-19 vaccine. The assay was immunoSEQ multiplex PCR, and TCRdb's table has in-frame clones only and misses some. The sample shows around 78,000 clones, almost 90% of them seen only once. Source: peripheral blood, taken 28 days after the second AZD1222 dose. These receptors originate from an adult who received the AZD1222 COVID-19 vaccine.

J is TRBJ2-2 and V is TRBV29-1; 9 nucleotides match TRBD1. The CDR3 is 18 amino acids. Germline V CDR1 and CDR2: SQVTM, ANQGSEA. The junction had 14 bases not matched to a gene; V was cut back by 5 bases and J by 1 base. In DNA form, the CDR3 reads TGCAGCGTTACCGACCACCAGACAGGGGGAGTGAACACCGGGGAGCTGTTTTTT. Its protein is CSVTDHQTGGVNTGELFF.

V usage is TRBV7-9 and J usage is TRBJ2-5, with 8 bases matching TRBD2. The CDR3 runs 14 residues. The V gene end was trimmed by 5 bases and the J gene end by 2 bases; junction bases not matched to a gene: 4. Germline V lookup: CDR1 SEHNR, CDR2 FQNEAQ (reference sequence). CDR3 sequence: CASSRTSRQETQYF. CDR3 coding DNA: TGTGCCAGCAGCCGGACTAGCAGGCAAGAGACCCAGTACTTC.

The V gene is TRBV30, the J gene TRBJ1-4; D is perhaps TRBD1 (6 bases). Germline CDR1 GTSNPN, CDR2 SVGIG (reference sequence). With 5 bases removed from V and 6 bases from J, the gap between germline ends came to 13 bases. CDR3 size: 13 residues. The CDR3 protein is CAWGMGADEKLFF. Here the CDR3 DNA reads TGTGCCTGGGGGATGGGGGCGGATGAAAAACTGTTTTTT.

This chain links TRBV11-2 with TRBJ1-2; no reliable D call. V was pared by 5 bases and J by 7 bases, with 23 bases between. Germline V gene data show CDR1 as SGHAT and CDR2 as FQNNGV. The CDR3 sequence is 16 residues long. The CDR3 DNA follows: TGTGCCAGCAGCCCCTTACAGATACCTCGTTTAAGTGGCTACACCTTC. Its translation is CASSPLQIPRLSGYTF.

V gene TRBV14 combines with J gene TRBJ1-2, with unresolved D. Germline V gene data show CDR1 as SGHDN and CDR2 as FVKESK. CDR3 length: 12 amino acids. V was trimmed by 2 bases and J by 4 bases, leaving 5 bases between them. In DNA, the CDR3 is TGTGCCAGCAGCCAAAGAGCCTATGGCTACACCTTC. Its translation is CASSQRAYGYTF.

This chain connects TRBV5-1 to TRBJ2-1, with D perhaps given as TRBD1 or TRBD2 (5 bases each). Germline-derived CDR1 and CDR2 are SGHRS and YFSETQ. The CDR3 loop spans 16 amino acids. The V gene lost 4 bases and the J gene lost 0 bases, with 14 bases spanning the gap. CDR3 protein: CASSVNGDHSYNEQFF. CDR3 DNA sequence: TGCGCCAGCAGCGTGAACGGGGACCACTCCTACAATGAGCAGTTCTTC.

This rearrangement joins TRBV29-1 to TRBJ1-1; 9 positions agree with TRBD1. The germline V gene has CDR1 SQVTM and CDR2 ANQGSEA. V shed 2 bases, J shed 5 bases, and the junction held 12 bases outside the gene matches. This CDR3 is built from 16 residues. CDR3 nucleotide sequence: TGCAGCGTTGAATATAGGGGGACAGGGAGGTTGACTGAAGCTTTCTTT. It specifies CSVEYRGTGRLTEAFF.

The CDR3 bases are TGCGCCAGCAGCCAAAGAGTAGCGGGAGGAGTCTTCACAGATACGCAGTATTTT. Translated, it gives CASSQRVAGGVFTDTQYF. The chain uses TRBV4-1 and TRBJ2-3; 10 positions agree with TRBD2. J was trimmed by 2 bases and V by 2 bases; bases with no gene match: 10. This CDR3 comprises 18 residues. The germline V gene has CDR1 MGHRA and CDR2 YSYEKL.